Listed below are T cell receptor beta chains from one sample, sequenced in a study of shared clonotypes between healthy human individuals. The data were produced by immunoSEQ multiplex PCR, yet TCRdb's version contains in-frame clones alone and is incomplete. The repertoire holds about 1.5 million clones, with approximately 98% as singletons. Material: naive CD4+ T cells sorted from blood. These receptors all come from a man aged 25 to 45 in good health. CDR3s include the opening cysteine and the closing phenylalanine or tryptophan. D genes are given only for firm matches. Clone size is shown for a subset of rows, as once, few, many or a class of expanded clone.

TRBJ2-3 NA TRBV5-1 NA CASSPGRMLTDTQYF TGCGCCAGCAGCCCGGGACGGATGTTAACAGATACGCAGTATTTT
TRBJ1-5 NA TRBV27 NA CASSFRGGGQPQHF TGTGCCAGCAGTTTCCGGGGGGGTGGACAGCCCCAGCATTTT
TRBJ2-1 TRBD1 TRBV7-9 NA CASSSGTGRVGEQFF TGTGCCAGCAGCTCAGGGACAGGTCGGGTAGGCGAGCAGTTCTTC
TRBJ2-1 TRBD2 TRBV27 NA CASTSSRGGPIYNEQFF TGTGCCAGCACCTCCTCGAGGGGAGGGCCGATCTACAATGAGCAGTTCTTC
TRBJ2-1 TRBD1 TRBV11-2 once CASSLVGTAEQFF TGTGCCAGCAGCTTAGTCGGGACAGCGGAGCAGTTCTTC
TRBJ2-7 TRBD2 TRBV4-3 few CASSQAGGLALVSDYEQYF TGCGCCAGCAGCCAAGCGGGGGGACTAGCCTTAGTGAGCGACTACGAGCAGTACTTC
TRBJ2-5 NA TRBV5-6 NA CASSLPIGGTQYF TGTGCCAGCAGCTTGCCGATCGGAGGGACCCAGTACTTC
TRBJ1-1 NA TRBV29-1 NA CSVAGQQNTEAFF TGCAGCGTCGCGGGGCAGCAGAACACTGAAGCTTTCTTT
TRBJ2-5 TRBD2 TRBV5-4 NA CASSLGQTGRLAGRQETQYF TGTGCCAGCAGCTTGGGGCAGACGGGGAGACTAGCGGGAAGACAAGAGACCCAGTACTTC
TRBJ1-2 NA TRBV7-2 NA CASSRDGLSYGYTF TGTGCCAGCAGCCGGGACGGTCTGTCCTATGGCTACACCTTC
TRBJ1-1 TRBD1 TRBV18 once CASDRGRETEAFF TGTGCCAGCGACAGGGGGCGAGAAACTGAAGCTTTCTTT
TRBJ2-5 TRBD1 TRBV5-4 NA CASSGQGRSETQYF TGTGCCAGCAGCGGACAGGGTCGATCAGAGACCCAGTACTTC
TRBJ2-2 NA TRBV9 NA CASTRDVSTGELFF TGTGCCAGCACCAGGGACGTTTCCACCGGGGAGCTGTTTTTT
TRBJ1-1 TRBD1 TRBV2 NA CASSTRGVRTEAFF TGTGCCAGCAGTACCAGGGGGGTACGTACTGAAGCTTTCTTT
TRBJ2-1 TRBD2 TRBV27 once CASSPTTSRYNEQFF TGTGCCAGCAGCCCTACGACTAGCCGATACAATGAGCAGTTCTTC
TRBJ1-2 NA TRBV7-9 once CASSHRGGGYGYTF TGTGCCAGCAGCCACCGGGGGGGCGGCTATGGCTACACCTTC
TRBJ2-5 NA TRBV11-2 NA CASSRDVKETQYF TGTGCCAGCAGCCGAGACGTGAAAGAGACCCAGTACTTC
TRBJ2-4 NA TRBV6-8 NA CASDEDATPGKNIQYF TGTGCCAGCGACGAGGACGCTACCCCTGGGAAAAACATTCAGTACTTC
TRBJ1-1 NA TRBV9 few CASSVGGRANTEAFF TGTGCCAGCAGCGTAGGAGGCAGGGCGAACACTGAAGCTTTCTTT
TRBJ1-1 TRBD1 TRBV28 NA CASIPRGRMNTEAFF TGTGCCAGTATACCCAGGGGGCGTATGAACACTGAAGCTTTCTTT
TRBJ2-7 TRBD1 TRBV30 NA CAWTGQGAGEQYF TGTGCCTGGACCGGACAGGGGGCAGGTGAGCAGTACTTC
TRBJ1-4 TRBD1 TRBV7-7 NA CASSRGIGGLEKLFF TGTGCCAGCAGCCGAGGTATAGGGGGCCTTGAAAAACTGTTTTTT
TRBJ2-7 TRBD2 TRBV5-1 NA CASSPSLAESYEQYF TGCGCCAGCAGCCCTTCACTAGCGGAGAGCTACGAGCAGTACTTC
TRBJ2-5 NA TRBV2 NA CASSDWDLRLGTQYF TGTGCCAGCAGTGATTGGGACTTAAGGTTAGGGACCCAGTACTTC
TRBJ2-5 TRBD1 TRBV9 NA CASSPGQGETQYF TGTGCCAGCAGCCCCGGACAGGGGGAGACCCAGTACTTC